This T cell receptor (beta chain) was obtained from a study of early T cells in non-severe SARS-CoV-2 infection. The TCR library protocol attached unique molecular identifiers to the individual cDNA molecules. Each CDR3 protein is one row after TCRdb ran MiXCR on the 5' RACE reads. The sample consists of 50,000 to 60,000 distinct CDR3 sequences, around 9.3% of them appearing once. This clonotype showed up many times. The source material was whole blood. The TCR was taken from an adult who was a healthcare worker with PCR-confirmed SARS-CoV-2 infection or an uninfected control (not recorded which).

CDR3 sequence reads: CASSYHLGDVNYEQYF. The CDR3 DNA reads as TGTGCCAGCAGTTACCACCTGGGGGACGTCAACTACGAGCAGTACTTC. This chain connects TRBV6-6 to TRBJ2-7; D is tentatively TRBD1 or TRBD2 (5 bases each). The V end lost 2 bases, the J end lost 3 bases, and 17 bases lay between the germline ends. The length of the CDR3 is 16 residues. Looked up from germline, CDR1 is MNHNY and CDR2 is SVGAGI (reference sequence).